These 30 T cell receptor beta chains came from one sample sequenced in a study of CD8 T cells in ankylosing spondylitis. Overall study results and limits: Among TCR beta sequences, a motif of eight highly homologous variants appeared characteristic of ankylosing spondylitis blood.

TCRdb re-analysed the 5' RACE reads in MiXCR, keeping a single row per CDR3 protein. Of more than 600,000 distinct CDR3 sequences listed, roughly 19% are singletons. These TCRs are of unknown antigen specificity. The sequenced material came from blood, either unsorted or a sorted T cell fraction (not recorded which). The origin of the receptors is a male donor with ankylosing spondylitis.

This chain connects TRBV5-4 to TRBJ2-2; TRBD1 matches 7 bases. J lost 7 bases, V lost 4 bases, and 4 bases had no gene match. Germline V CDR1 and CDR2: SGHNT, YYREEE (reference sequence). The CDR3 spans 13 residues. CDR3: CASSVTGDGELFF. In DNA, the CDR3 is TGTGCCAGCAGCGTTACAGGGGACGGGGAGCTGTTTTTT.

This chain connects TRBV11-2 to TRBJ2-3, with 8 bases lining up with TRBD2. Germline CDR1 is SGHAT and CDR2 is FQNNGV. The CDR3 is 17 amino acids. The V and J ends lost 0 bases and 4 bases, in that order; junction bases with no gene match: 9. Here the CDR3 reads CASSLDRGGVWADTQYF. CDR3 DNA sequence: TGTGCCAGCAGCTTAGATCGGGGGGGCGTGTGGGCAGATACGCAGTATTTT.

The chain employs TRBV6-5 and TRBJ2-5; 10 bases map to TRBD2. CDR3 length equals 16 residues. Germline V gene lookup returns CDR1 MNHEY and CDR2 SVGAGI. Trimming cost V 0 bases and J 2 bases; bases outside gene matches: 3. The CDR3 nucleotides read TGTGCCAGCAGTTACTCGCTACTAGCGGGGCAAGAGACCCAGTACTTC. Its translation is CASSYSLLAGQETQYF.

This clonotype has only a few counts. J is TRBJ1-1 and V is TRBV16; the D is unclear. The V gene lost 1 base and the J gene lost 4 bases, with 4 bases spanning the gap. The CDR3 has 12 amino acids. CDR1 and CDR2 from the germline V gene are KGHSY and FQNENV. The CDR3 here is CASSQLGTEAFF. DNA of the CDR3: TGTGCCAGCAGCCAATTGGGCACTGAAGCTTTCTTT.

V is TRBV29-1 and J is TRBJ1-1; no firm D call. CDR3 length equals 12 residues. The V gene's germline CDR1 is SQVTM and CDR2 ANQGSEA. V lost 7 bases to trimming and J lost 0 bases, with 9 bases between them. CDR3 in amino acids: CSALNMNTEAFF. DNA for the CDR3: TGCAGCGCCCTTAACATGAACACTGAAGCTTTCTTT. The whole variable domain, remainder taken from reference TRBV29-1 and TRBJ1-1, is SAVISQKPSRDICQRGTSLTIQCQVDSQVTMMFWYRQQPGQSLTLIATANQGSEATYESGFVIDKFPISRPNLTFSTLTVSNMSPEDSSIYLCSALNMNTEAFFGQGTRLTVV.

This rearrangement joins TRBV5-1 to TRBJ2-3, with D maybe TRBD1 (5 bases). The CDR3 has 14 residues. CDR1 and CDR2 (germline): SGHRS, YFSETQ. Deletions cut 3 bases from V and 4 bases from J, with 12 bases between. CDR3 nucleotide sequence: TGCGCCAGCAGCTCCACCCAGGGTGCAGATACGCAGTATTTT. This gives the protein CASSSTQGADTQYF.

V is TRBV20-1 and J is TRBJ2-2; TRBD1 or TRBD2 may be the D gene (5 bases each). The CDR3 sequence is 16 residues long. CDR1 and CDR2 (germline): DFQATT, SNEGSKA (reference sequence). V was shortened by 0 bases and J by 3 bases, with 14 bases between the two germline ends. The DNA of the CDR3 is TGCAGTGCTAGAGACCTCGGGACGGCATACACCGGGGAGCTGTTTTTT. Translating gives CSARDLGTAYTGELFF.

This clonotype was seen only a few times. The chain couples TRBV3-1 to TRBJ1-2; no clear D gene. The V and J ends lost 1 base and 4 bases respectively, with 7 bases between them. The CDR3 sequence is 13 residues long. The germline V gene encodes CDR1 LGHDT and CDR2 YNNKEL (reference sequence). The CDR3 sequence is CASSQGAVYGYTF. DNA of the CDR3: TGTGCCAGCAGCCAAGGGGCAGTCTATGGCTACACCTTC.

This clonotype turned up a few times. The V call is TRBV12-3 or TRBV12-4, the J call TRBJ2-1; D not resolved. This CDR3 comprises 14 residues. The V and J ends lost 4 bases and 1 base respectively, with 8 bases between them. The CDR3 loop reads CASSYGRSYNEQFF. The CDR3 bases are TGTGCCAGCAGTTATGGTCGTTCCTACAATGAGCAGTTCTTC.

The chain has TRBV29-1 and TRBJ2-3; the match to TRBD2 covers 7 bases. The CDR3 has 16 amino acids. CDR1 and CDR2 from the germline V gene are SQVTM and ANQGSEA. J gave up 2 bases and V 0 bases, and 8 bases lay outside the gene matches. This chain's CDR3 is CSVEDLLALPTDTQYF. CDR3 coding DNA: TGCAGCGTTGAAGACCTACTAGCGCTACCCACAGATACGCAGTATTTT.

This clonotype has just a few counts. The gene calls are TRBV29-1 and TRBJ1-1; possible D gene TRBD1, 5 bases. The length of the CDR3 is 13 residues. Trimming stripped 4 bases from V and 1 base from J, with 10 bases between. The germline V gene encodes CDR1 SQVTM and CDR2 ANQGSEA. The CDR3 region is CSVVSGANTEAFF. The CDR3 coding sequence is TGCAGCGTTGTGTCCGGGGCGAACACTGAAGCTTTCTTT.

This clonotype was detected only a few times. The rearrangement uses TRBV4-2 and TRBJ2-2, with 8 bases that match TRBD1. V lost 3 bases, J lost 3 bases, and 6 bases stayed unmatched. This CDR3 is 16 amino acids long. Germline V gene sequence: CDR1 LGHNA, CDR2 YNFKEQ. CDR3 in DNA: TGTGCCAGCAGCCATCTCGACAGGGGTGACACCGGGGAGCTGTTTTTT. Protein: CASSHLDRGDTGELFF.

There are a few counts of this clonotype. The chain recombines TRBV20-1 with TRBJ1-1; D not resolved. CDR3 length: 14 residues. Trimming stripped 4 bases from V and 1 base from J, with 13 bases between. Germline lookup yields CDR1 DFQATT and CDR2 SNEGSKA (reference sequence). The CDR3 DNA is TGCAGTGCTATTGAGCGCAGAGCGAACACTGAAGCTTTCTTT. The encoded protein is CSAIERRANTEAFF.

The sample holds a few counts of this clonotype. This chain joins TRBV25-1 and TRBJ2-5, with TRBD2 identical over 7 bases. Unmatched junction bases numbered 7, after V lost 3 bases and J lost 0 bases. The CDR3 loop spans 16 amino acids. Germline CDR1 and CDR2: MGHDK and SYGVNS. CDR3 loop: CASSEGMGGNQETQYF. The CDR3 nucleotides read TGTGCCAGCAGTGAGGGCATGGGAGGGAACCAAGAGACCCAGTACTTC.

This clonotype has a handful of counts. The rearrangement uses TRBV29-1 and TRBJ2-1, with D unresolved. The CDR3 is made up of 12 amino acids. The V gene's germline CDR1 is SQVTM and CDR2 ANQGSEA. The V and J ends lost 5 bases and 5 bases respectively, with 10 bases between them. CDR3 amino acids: CSVITVHNEQFF. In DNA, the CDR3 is TGCAGCGTTATCACGGTGCACAATGAGCAGTTCTTC.

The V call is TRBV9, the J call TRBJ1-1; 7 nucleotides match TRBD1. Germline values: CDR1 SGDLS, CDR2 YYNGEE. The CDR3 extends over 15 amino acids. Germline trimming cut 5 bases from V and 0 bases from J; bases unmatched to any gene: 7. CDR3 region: CASRKVTGLNTEAFF. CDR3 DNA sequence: TGTGCCAGCAGGAAGGTGACAGGGTTGAACACTGAAGCTTTCTTT.

The CDR3 region is CATSAGSNYGYTF. The CDR3 DNA reads TGTGCCACCAGTGCGGGGTCTAACTATGGCTACACCTTC. J is TRBJ1-2 and V is TRBV24-1; no firm D call. The V gene's germline CDR1 is KGHDR and CDR2 SFDVKD. The V end lost 5 bases, the J end lost 0 bases, and 6 bases lay between the germline ends. This CDR3 spans 13 amino acids.

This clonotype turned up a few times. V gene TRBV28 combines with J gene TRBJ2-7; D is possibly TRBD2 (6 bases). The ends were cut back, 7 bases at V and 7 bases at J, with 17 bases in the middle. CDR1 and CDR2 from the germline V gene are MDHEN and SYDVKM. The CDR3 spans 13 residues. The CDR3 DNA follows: TGTGCCAGCAACCAAGAGGGTGGAGGGGAGCAGTACTTC. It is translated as CASNQEGGGEQYF.

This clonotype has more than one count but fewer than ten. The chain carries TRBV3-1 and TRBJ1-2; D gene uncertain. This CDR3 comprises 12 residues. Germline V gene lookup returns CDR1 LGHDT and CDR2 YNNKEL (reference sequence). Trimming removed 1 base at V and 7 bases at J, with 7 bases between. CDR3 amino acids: CASSQASTGYTF. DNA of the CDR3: TGTGCCAGCAGCCAAGCGTCAACTGGCTACACCTTC.

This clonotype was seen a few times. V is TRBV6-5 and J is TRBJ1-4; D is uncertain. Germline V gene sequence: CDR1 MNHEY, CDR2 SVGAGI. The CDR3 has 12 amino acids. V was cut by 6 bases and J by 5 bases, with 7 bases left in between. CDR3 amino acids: CASRTGNEKLFF. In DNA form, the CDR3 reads TGTGCCAGCAGAACGGGCAATGAAAAACTGTTTTTT.

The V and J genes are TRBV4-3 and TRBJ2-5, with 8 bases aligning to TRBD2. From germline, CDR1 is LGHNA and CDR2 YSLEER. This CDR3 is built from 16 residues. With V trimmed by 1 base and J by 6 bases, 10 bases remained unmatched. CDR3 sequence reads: CASSQGGLAGHKTQYF. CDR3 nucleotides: TGCGCCAGCAGCCAAGGGGGGCTAGCGGGTCACAAGACCCAGTACTTC.

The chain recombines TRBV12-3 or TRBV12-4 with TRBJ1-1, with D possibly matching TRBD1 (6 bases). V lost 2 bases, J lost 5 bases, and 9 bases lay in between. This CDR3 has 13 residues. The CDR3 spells CASSLQRGTEAFF. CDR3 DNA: TGTGCCAGCAGTTTACAAAGGGGGACTGAAGCTTTCTTT.

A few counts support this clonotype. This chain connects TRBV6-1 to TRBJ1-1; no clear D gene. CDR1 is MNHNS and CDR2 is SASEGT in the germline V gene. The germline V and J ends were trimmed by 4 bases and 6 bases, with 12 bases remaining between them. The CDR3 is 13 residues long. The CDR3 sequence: CASSGTLAAEAFF. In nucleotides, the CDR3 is TGTGCCAGCAGTGGAACATTAGCGGCTGAAGCTTTCTTT.

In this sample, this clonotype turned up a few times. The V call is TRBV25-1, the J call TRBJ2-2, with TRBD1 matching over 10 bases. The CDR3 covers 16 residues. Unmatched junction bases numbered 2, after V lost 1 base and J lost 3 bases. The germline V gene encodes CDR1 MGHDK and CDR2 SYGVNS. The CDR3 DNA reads TGTGCCAGCAGTGAATTAGGACAGGGGGACACCGGGGAGCTGTTTTTT. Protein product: CASSELGQGDTGELFF.

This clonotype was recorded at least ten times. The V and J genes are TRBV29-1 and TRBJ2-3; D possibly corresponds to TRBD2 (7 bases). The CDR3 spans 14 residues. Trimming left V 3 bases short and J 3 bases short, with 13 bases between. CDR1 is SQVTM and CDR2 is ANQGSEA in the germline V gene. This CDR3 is CSVESRGGTDTQYF. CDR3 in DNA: TGCAGCGTTGAGAGCAGGGGAGGGACAGATACGCAGTATTTT.

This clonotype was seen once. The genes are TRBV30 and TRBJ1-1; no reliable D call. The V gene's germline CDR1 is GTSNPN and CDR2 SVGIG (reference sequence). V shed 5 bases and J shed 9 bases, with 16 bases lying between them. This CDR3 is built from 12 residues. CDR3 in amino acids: CAWERCQEKAFF. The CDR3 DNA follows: TGTGCCTGGGAACGCTGCCAGGAGAAAGCTTTCTTT. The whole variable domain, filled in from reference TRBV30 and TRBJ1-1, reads SQTIHQWPATLVQPVGSPLSLECTVEGTSNPNLYWYRQAAGRGLQLLFYSVGIGQISSEVPQNLSASRPQDRQFILSSKKLLLSDSGFYLCAWERCQEKAFFGQGTRLTVV.

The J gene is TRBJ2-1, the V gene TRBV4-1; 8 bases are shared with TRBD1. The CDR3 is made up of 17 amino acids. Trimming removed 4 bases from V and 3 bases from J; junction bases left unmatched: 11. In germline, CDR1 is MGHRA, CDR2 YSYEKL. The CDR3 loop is CASSPSPTGQGYNEQFF. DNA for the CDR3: TGCGCCAGCAGCCCAAGCCCCACCGGACAGGGCTACAATGAGCAGTTCTTC.

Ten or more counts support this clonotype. The CDR3 region is CSARWAGGYETQYF. DNA for the CDR3: TGCAGTGCTAGGTGGGCGGGGGGATACGAGACCCAGTACTTC. The chain combines TRBV20-1 with TRBJ2-5; 8 bases map to TRBD2. The CDR3 runs to 14 residues. Losses at the gene ends were 3 bases for V and 5 bases for J; bases not matched to a gene: 8. CDR1 DFQATT and CDR2 SNEGSKA come from the germline V gene (reference sequence).

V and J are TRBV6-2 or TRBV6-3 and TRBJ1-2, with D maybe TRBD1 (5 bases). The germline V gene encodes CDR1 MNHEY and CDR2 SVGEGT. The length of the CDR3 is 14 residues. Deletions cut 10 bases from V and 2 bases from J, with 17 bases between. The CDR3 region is CAIKRDWGNYGYTF. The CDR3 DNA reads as TGTGCCATCAAACGGGACTGGGGGAACTATGGCTACACCTTC.

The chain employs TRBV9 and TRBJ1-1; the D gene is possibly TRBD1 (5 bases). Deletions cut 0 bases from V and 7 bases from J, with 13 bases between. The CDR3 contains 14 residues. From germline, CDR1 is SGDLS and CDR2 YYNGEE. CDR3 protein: CASSVGGGTLEAFF. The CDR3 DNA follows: TGTGCCAGCAGCGTAGGCGGAGGGACCCTTGAAGCTTTCTTT.